Sequencing of this T cell receptor (beta chain) was carried out in a study of blood T cell repertoires in COVID-19. The count of this clone is one. The table came from immunoSEQ multiplex PCR; TCRdb's copy has only in-frame clones and leaves some out. The data hold a few hundred thousand clones, with approximately 85% observed a single time. The germline V and J ends were trimmed by 3 bases and 4 bases, with 9 bases remaining between them. There are 12 residues in the CDR3. From germline, CDR1 is SQVTM and CDR2 ANQGSEA. The TCR comes from a human donor in a cohort sampled during active COVID-19. The V gene is TRBV29-1, the J gene TRBJ1-1, with unresolved D. The sequencing sample was made of peripheral blood. CDR3 coding DNA: TGCAGCGTTGAGGCCGGGGTCACTGAAGCTTTCTTT. Amino acids: CSVEAGVTEAFF.